The 8 T cell receptor beta chains below come from one sample, sequenced in a study of somatic mutations in cytotoxic T cells in rheumatoid arthritis. Clones were read by immunoSEQ multiplex PCR, and TCRdb kept only the in-frame ones, dropping some. The sample gives about 21,000 clones, about four fifths of which show up once; approximately 11% is in the top ten. Material: CD8+ T cells sorted from blood. The receptors derive from a man aged 18 to 35 with rheumatoid arthritis.

This clone was detected once. Written as DNA, the CDR3 is TGTGCCAGTAGTGCGGGGATTTTGGTGGACAGGGGATTAAGTGCCCCCACAGATACGCAGTATTTT. Residues: CASSAGILVDRGLSAPTDTQYF. J is TRBJ2-3 and V is TRBV19; TRBD1 aligns across 9 bases. J gave up 2 bases and V 5 bases, and 26 bases lay outside the gene matches. In germline, CDR1 is LNHDA, CDR2 SQIVND (reference sequence). This CDR3 is 22 amino acids long. Looking up the rest from reference TRBV19 and TRBJ2-3 gives the full variable domain: DGGITQSPKYLFRKEGQNVTLSCEQNLNHDAMYWYRQDPGQGLRLIYYSQIVNDFQKGDIAEGYSVSREKKESFPLTVTSAQKNPTAFYLCASSAGILVDRGLSAPTDTQYFGPGTRLTVL.

This CDR3 reads CASSLVADMLSNEQFF. The CDR3 nucleotides read TGTGCCAGCAGCTTAGTGGCGGATATGCTCTCCAATGAGCAGTTCTTC. The V gene is TRBV7-9, the J gene TRBJ2-1; D is unclear. V was shortened by 1 base and J by 6 bases, with 16 bases between the two germline ends. The CDR3 covers 16 residues. The germline V gene has CDR1 SEHNR and CDR2 FQNEAQ (reference sequence).

This sequence joins TRBV9 and TRBJ2-1, with TRBD2 matching over 7 bases. Germline values: CDR1 SGDLS, CDR2 YYNGEE. The CDR3 loop spans 17 amino acids. The V gene end was trimmed by 2 bases and the J gene end by 1 base; junction bases not matched to a gene: 9. CDR3 loop: CASSVPKRGRSYNEQFF. For the CDR3, the DNA is TGTGCCAGCAGCGTCCCTAAGCGGGGAAGGTCCTACAATGAGCAGTTCTTC.

The V call is TRBV27, the J call TRBJ2-7, with D maybe TRBD1 (5 bases). The CDR3 runs 15 residues. Trimming took off 6 bases at V and 0 bases at J, with 15 bases between the two ends. From germline, CDR1 is MNHEY and CDR2 SMNVEV (reference sequence). Here the CDR3 DNA reads TGTGCCAGCAGGAAAAAGGGGTCCAGCTCCTACGAGCAGTACTTC. This sequence encodes CASRKKGSSSYEQYF.

This chain links TRBV7-9 with TRBJ1-1; tentatively, D is TRBD1 (5 bases). This CDR3 has 14 amino acids. The germline V gene has CDR1 SEHNR and CDR2 FQNEAQ (reference sequence). Trimming left V 4 bases short and J 5 bases short, with 14 bases between. CDR3 coding DNA: TGTGCCAGCAGCTCTCTGAGTGAGGGGACTGAAGCTTTCTTT. It is translated as CASSSLSEGTEAFF.

The gene calls are TRBV9 and TRBJ2-3; 8 bases line up with TRBD1. The CDR3 spans 17 residues. The trim removed 0 bases at V and 1 base at J, leaving 7 bases unmatched. Germline V gene data show CDR1 as SGDLS and CDR2 as YYNGEE. The CDR3 loop reads CASSVGRTGKGTDTQYF. For the CDR3, the DNA is TGTGCCAGCAGCGTAGGTCGGACAGGGAAAGGCACAGATACGCAGTATTTT.

The gene calls are TRBV29-1 and TRBJ2-7, with TRBD1 identical over 10 bases. This CDR3 is built from 15 residues. CDR1 SQVTM and CDR2 ANQGSEA come from the germline V gene. V was pared by 0 bases and J by 2 bases, with 4 bases of the junction left unmatched. The CDR3 DNA reads as TGCAGCGTTGAAGATCAGGGGACAGGGGCCTACGAGCAGTACTTC. Translating gives CSVEDQGTGAYEQYF.

The gene calls are TRBV28 and TRBJ2-2; 7 bases align to TRBD1. This CDR3 comprises 17 residues. Germline V gene data show CDR1 as MDHEN and CDR2 as SYDVKM. Trimming at V came to 3 bases and at J to 5 bases, leaving 12 bases not matched to a gene. CDR3 nucleotide sequence: TGTGCCAGCAGTTTGGGGCCCCGGGACAGCTTTACCGGGGAGCTGTTTTTT. It encodes CASSLGPRDSFTGELFF.